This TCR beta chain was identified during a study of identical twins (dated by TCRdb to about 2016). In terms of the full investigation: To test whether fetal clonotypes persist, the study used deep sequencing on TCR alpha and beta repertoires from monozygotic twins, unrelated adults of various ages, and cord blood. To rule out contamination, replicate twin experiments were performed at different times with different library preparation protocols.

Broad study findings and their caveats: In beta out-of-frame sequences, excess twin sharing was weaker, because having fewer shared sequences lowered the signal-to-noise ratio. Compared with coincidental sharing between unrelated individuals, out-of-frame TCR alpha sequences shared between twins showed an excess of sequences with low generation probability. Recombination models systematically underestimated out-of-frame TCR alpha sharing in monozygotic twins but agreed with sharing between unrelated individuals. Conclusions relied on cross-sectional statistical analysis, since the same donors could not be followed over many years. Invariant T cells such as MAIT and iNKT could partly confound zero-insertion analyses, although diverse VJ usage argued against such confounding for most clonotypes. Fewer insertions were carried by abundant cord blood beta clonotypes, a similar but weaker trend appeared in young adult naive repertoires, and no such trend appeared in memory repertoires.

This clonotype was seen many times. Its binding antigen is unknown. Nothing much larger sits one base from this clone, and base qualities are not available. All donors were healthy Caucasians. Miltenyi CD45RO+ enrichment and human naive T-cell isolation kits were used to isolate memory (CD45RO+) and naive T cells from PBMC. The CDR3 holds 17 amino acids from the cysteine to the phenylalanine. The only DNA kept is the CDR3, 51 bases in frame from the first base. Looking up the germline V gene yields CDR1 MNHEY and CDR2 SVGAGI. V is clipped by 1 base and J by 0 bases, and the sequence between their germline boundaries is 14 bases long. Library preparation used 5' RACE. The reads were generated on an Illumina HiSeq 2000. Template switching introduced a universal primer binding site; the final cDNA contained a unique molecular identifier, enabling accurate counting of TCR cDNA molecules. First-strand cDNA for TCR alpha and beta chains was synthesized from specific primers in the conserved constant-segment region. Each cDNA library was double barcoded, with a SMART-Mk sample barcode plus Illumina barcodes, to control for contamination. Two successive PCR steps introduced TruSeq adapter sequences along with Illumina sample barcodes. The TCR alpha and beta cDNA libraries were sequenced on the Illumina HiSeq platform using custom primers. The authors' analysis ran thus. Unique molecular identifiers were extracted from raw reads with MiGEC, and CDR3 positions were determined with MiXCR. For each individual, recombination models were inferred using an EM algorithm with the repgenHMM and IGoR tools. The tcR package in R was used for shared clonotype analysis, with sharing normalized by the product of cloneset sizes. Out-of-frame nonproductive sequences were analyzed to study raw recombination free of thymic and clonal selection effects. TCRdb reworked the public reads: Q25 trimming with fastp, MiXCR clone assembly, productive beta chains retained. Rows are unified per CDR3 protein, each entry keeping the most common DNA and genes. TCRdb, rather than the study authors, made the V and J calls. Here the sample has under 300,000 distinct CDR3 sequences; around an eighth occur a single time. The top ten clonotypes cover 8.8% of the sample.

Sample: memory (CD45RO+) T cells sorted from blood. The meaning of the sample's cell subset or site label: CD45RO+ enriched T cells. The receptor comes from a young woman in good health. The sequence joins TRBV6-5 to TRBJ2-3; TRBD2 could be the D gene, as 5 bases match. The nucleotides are TGTGCCAGCAGTTACTTCGGGATGAGGTCTAGCACAGATACGCAGTATTTT. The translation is CASSYFGMRSSTDTQYF.